This T cell receptor (beta chain) came from a study of spatial heterogeneity in lung cancer. TCRdb reanalysed the 5' RACE reads using MiXCR and keeps one entry per CDR3 protein. The repertoire holds tens of thousands of distinct CDR3 sequences, with just under 6% as singletons. In its sample, this clonotype was seen many times. CDR1 and CDR2 from the germline V gene are DFQATT and SNEGSKA (reference sequence). This CDR3 comprises 13 residues. Trimming at V came to 3 bases and at J to 1 base, leaving 2 bases not matched to a gene. Time point noted: sample taken at primary tumor resection. The chain couples TRBV20-1 to TRBJ1-1; 7 nucleotides line up with TRBD1. This receptor was obtained from a male donor with early-stage non-small cell lung cancer. This sample comprised PBMCs, obtained at surgery. In DNA, the CDR3 is TGCAGTGCTAGGGGACAGCAGAACACTGAAGCTTTCTTT. Its translation: CSARGQQNTEAFF.